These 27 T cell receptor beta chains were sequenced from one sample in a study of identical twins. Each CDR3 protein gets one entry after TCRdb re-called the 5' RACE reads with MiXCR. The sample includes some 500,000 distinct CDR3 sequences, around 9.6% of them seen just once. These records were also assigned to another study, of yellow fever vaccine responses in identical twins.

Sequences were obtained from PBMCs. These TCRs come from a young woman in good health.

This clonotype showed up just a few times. The CDR3 loop reads CASSYTGTLSYEQYF. In DNA form, the CDR3 reads TGTGCCAGCAGCTATACCGGGACACTGTCCTACGAGCAGTACTTC. The chain is built from TRBV7-6 and TRBJ2-7; a weak D match, TRBD1 (6 bases). The V and J ends lost 4 bases and 1 base respectively, with 14 bases between them. Germline-derived CDR1 and CDR2 are SGHVS and FNYEAQ. The CDR3 has 15 amino acids.

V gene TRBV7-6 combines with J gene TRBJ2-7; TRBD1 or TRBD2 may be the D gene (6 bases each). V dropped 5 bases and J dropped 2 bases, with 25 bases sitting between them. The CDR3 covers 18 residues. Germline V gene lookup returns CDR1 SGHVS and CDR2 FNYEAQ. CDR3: CASSPGPGGPDATYEQYF. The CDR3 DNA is TGTGCCAGCAGCCCAGGACCTGGGGGGCCCGATGCTACCTACGAGCAGTACTTC.

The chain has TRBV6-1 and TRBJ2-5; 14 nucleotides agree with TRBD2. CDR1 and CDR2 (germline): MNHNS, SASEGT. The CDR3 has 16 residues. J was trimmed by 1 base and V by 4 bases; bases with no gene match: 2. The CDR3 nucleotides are TGTGCCAGCAGTGGACTAGCGGGGGGGATCCAAGAGACCCAGTACTTC. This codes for CASSGLAGGIQETQYF.

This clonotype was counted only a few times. The CDR3 protein is CASSTAGSGEQYF. The CDR3 DNA follows: TGTGCCAGCAGTACCGCAGGCTCGGGCGAGCAGTACTTC. The chain joins TRBV6-1 to TRBJ2-7, with D hard to call. The V end was cut by 5 bases, the J end by 6 bases, with 14 bases between. Germline loops: CDR1 MNHNS, CDR2 SASEGT. The CDR3 spans 13 residues.

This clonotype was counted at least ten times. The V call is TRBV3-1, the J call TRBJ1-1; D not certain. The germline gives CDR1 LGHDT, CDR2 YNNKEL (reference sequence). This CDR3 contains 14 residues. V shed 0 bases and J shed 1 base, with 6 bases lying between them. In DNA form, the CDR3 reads TGTGCCAGCAGCCAAGATATCGGGAACACTGAAGCTTTCTTT. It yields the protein CASSQDIGNTEAFF.

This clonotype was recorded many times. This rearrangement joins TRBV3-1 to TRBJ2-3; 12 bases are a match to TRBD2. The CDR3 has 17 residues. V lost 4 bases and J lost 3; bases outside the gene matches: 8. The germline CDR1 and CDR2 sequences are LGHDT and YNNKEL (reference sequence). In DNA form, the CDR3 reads TGTGCCAGCAGCCCTGGGCTCACTAGCGGGGGGACAGATACGCAGTATTTT. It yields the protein CASSPGLTSGGTDTQYF.

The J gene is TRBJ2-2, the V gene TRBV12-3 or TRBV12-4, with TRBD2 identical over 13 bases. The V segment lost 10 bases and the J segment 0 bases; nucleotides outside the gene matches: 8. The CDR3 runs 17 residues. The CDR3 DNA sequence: TGTGCCACAACGGGACTAGCGGGGACAGCGAACACCGGGGAGCTGTTTTTT. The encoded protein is CATTGLAGTANTGELFF.

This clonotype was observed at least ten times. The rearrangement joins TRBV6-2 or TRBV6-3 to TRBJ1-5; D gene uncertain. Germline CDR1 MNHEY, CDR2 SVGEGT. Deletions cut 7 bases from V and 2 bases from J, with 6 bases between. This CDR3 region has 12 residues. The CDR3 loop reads CASNEGNQPQHF. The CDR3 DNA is TGTGCCAGCAATGAGGGCAATCAGCCCCAGCATTTT.

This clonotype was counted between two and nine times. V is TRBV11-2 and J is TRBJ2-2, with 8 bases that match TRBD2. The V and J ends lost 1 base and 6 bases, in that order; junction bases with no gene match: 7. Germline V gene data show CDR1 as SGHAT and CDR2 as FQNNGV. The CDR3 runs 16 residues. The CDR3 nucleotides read TGTGCCAGCAGCTTAGTACCGGCGGGAGGCGCCGGGGAGCTGTTTTTT. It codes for CASSLVPAGGAGELFF.

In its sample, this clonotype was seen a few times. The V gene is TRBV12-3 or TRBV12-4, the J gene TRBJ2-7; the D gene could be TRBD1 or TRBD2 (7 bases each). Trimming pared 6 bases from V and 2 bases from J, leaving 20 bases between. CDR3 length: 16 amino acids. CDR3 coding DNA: TGTGCCAGCAGCCCTTGGGGGGGACAGCAGGCCTACGAGCAGTACTTC. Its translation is CASSPWGGQQAYEQYF.

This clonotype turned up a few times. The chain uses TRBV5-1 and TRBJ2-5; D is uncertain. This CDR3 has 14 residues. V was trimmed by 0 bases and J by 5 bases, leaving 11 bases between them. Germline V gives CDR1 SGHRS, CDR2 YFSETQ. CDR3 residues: CASSLGHSKETQYF. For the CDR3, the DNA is TGCGCCAGCAGCTTGGGTCATTCCAAGGAGACCCAGTACTTC.

The chain's CDR3 is CASSPRRGDSDTQYF. The CDR3 DNA reads TGTGCCAGCAGCCCGAGGAGGGGGGATTCAGATACGCAGTATTTT. The chain employs TRBV6-4 and TRBJ2-3; D is possibly TRBD1 or TRBD2 (6 bases each). The CDR3 consists of 15 residues. V shed 6 bases and J shed 4 bases, with 17 bases lying between them. The germline gives CDR1 MRHNA, CDR2 SNTAGT.

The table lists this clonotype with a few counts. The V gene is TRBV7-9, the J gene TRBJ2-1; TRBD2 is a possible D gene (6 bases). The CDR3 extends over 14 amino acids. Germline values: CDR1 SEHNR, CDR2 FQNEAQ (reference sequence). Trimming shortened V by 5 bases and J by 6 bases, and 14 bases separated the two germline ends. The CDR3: CASSISGTSNEQFF. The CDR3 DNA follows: TGTGCCAGCAGCATATCAGGGACTTCCAATGAGCAGTTCTTC.

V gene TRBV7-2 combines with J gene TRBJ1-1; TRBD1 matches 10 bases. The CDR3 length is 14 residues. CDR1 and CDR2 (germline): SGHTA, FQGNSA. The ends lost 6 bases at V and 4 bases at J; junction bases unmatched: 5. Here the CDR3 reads CASRGQGRSTEAFF. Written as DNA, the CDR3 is TGTGCCAGCAGGGGACAGGGGAGGAGCACTGAAGCTTTCTTT.

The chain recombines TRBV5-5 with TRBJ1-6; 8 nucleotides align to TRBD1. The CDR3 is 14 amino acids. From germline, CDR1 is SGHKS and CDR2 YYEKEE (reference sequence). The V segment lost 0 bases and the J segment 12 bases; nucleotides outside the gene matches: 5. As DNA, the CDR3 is TGTGCCAGCAGCTTGGGGTGGACAGGGAGACCCCTCCACTTT. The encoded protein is CASSLGWTGRPLHF.

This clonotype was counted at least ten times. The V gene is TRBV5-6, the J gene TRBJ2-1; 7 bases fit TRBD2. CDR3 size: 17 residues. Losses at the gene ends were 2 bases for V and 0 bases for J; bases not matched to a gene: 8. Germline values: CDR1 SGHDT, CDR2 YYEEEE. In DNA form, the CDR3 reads TGTGCCAGCAGCTTAGGAGCGGGGTGGAGCTCCTACAATGAGCAGTTCTTC. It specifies CASSLGAGWSSYNEQFF.

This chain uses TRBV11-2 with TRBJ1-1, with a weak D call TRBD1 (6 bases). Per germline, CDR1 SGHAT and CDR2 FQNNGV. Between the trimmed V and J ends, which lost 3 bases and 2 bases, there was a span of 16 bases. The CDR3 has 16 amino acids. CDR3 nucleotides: TGTGCCAGCAGCTTGGGGGCTCTGGCATTAAACACTGAAGCTTTCTTT. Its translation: CASSLGALALNTEAFF.

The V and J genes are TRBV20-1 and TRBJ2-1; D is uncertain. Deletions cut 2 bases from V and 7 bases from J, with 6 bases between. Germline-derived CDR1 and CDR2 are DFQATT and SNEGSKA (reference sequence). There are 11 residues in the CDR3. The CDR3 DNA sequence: TGCAGTGCTAGACTGTTGAATGAGCAGTTCTTC. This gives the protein CSARLLNEQFF.

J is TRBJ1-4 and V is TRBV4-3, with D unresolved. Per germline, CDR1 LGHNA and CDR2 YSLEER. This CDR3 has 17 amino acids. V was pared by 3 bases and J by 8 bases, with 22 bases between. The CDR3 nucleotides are TGCGCCAGCAGCCATCAAAAAGGAGCCCCCCATAGCGAAAAACTGTTTTTT. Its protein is CASSHQKGAPHSEKLFF.

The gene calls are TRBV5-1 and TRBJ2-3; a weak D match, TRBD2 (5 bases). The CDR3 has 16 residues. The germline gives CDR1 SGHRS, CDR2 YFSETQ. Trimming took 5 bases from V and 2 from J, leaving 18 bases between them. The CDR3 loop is CASSTGLLPDTDTQYF. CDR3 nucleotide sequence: TGCGCCAGCAGTACTGGACTCCTCCCCGACACAGATACGCAGTATTTT.

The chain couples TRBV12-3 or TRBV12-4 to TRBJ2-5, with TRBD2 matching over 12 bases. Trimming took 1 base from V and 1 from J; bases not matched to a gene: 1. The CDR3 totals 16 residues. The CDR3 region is CASSLGLAGVQETQYF. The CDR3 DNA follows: TGTGCCAGCAGTTTAGGACTAGCGGGGGTCCAAGAGACCCAGTACTTC.

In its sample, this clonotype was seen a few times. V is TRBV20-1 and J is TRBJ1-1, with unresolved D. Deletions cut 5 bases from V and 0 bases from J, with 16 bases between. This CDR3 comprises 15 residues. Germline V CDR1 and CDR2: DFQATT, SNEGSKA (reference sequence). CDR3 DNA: TGCAGTGCTCACCCCTGGCTAGGAGTGAACACTGAAGCTTTCTTT. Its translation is CSAHPWLGVNTEAFF.

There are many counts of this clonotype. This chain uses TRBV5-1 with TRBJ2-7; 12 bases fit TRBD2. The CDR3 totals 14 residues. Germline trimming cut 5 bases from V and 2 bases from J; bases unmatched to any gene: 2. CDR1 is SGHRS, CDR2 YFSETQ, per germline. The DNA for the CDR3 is TGCGCCAGCAGGACTAGCGGGGGAACCTACGAGCAGTACTTC. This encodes CASRTSGGTYEQYF.

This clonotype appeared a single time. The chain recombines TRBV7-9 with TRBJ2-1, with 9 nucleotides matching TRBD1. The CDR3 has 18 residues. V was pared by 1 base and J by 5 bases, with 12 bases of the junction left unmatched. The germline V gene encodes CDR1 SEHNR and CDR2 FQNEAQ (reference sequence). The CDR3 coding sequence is TGTGCCAGCAGCTTAGATTACAGGGGGCGAACCCCCGACAATGAGCAGTTCTTC. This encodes CASSLDYRGRTPDNEQFF.

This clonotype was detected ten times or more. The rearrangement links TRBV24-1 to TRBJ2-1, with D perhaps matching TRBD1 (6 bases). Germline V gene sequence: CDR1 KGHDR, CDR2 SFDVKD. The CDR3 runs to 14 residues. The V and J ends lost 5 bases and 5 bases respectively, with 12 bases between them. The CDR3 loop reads CATSGRGPDNEQFF. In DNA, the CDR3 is TGTGCCACCAGTGGCAGGGGACCAGACAATGAGCAGTTCTTC.

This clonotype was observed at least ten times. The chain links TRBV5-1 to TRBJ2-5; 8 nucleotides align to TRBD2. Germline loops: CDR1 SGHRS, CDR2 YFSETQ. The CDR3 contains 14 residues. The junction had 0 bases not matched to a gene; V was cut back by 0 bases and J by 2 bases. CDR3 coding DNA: TGCGCCAGCAGCTTGGCGGGGGGGCAAGAGACCCAGTACTTC. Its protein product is CASSLAGGQETQYF. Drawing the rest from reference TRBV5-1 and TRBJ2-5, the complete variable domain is KAGVTQTPRYLIKTRGQQVTLSCSPISGHRSVSWYQQTPGQGLQFLFEYFSETQRNKGNFPGRFSGRQFSNSRSEMNVSTLELGDSALYLCASSLAGGQETQYFGPGTRLLVL.

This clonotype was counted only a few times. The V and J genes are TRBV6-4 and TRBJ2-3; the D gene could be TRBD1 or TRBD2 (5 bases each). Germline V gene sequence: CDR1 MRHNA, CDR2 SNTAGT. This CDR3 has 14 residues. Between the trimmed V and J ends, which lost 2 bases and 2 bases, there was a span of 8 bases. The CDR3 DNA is TGTGCCAGCAGTGACGGGGACGCCACAGATACGCAGTATTTT. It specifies CASSDGDATDTQYF.